The rows below give T cell receptor beta chains drawn from one sample of a study of blood T cells in healthy people across ages. TCRdb redid the calling of the 5' RACE reads with MiXCR, one entry per CDR3 protein. The sample contains roughly 730,000 distinct CDR3 sequences, 56% of which appear only once. Sequenced sample: blood. Source of these receptors: a man aged 35 to 55 in good health. Both conserved end residues are part of each CDR3. Each record gives: clone size, V gene, D gene, J gene, CDR3 protein, CDR3 DNA. The D gene is left open where the match is weak. Size is omitted from some rows. Given values are once, few, many or a class for expanded clones.

>NA|TRBV20-1|NA|TRBJ1-4
CSARDIRGNRATNEKLFF
TGCAGTGCTAGAGATATCAGGGGAAACAGGGCAACTAATGAAAAACTGTTTTTT
>NA|TRBV5-1|TRBD1|TRBJ1-1
CASSLGTGSYQAFF
TGCGCCAGCAGCCTGGGGACAGGTTCGTACCAAGCTTTCTTT
>once|TRBV7-9|NA|TRBJ2-6
CASSLGDGRPNVLTF
TGTGCCAGCAGCTTAGGAGACGGCCGCCCCAACGTCCTGACTTTC
>NA|TRBV29-1|NA|TRBJ2-7
CSVEAPEGSLEQYF
TGCAGCGTTGAGGCTCCCGAGGGGTCTCTCGAGCAGTACTTC
>NA|TRBV3-1|TRBD2|TRBJ2-1
CASSQGVTSGRGEQFF
TGTGCCAGCAGCCAAGGAGTTACTAGCGGGAGGGGCGAGCAGTTCTTC
>NA|TRBV20-1|TRBD2|TRBJ2-4
CSAGGTSGRSDEQYF
TGCAGTGCTGGGGGTACTAGCGGGAGATCCGATGAGCAGTACTTC
>few|TRBV9|NA|TRBJ1-4
CASSVSRGGEKLFF
TGTGCCAGCAGCGTATCCCGGGGAGGGGAAAAACTGTTTTTT
>few|TRBV5-1|NA|TRBJ2-2
CASSPGAGNTGELFF
TGCGCCAGCAGCCCGGGGGCAGGGAACACCGGGGAGCTGTTTTTT
>NA|TRBV3-1|NA|TRBJ2-3
CASSPHGVDTQYF
TGTGCCAGCAGCCCCCATGGAGTGGATACGCAGTATTTT
>NA|TRBV2|TRBD1|TRBJ2-4
CASRPTGEAKNIQYF
TGTGCCAGCAGGCCGACAGGGGAAGCCAAAAACATTCAGTACTTC
>few|TRBV29-1|NA|TRBJ2-1
CSVGGLGGGGSYNEQFF
TGCAGCGTTGGGGGGCTAGGGGGAGGGGGGTCCTACAATGAGCAGTTCTTC
>NA|TRBV20-1|NA|TRBJ1-5
CSAPPDGHNQPQHF
TGCAGTGCCCCCCCCGACGGTCACAATCAGCCCCAGCATTTT
>NA|TRBV6-5|TRBD1|TRBJ2-7
CASRGTGSSQEQYF
TGTGCCAGCAGGGGGACAGGGAGTTCCCAAGAGCAGTACTTC
>few|TRBV7-3|NA|TRBJ2-1
CASSLPGEIGNEQFF
TGTGCCAGCAGCTTACCAGGGGAAATTGGCAATGAGCAGTTCTTC
>NA|TRBV9|NA|TRBJ1-2
CASSGSGNNYGYTF
TGTGCCAGCAGCGGGTCCGGGAACAACTATGGCTACACCTTC
>few|TRBV3-1|NA|TRBJ2-7
CASSLGGTHYEQYF
TGTGCCAGCAGCCTTGGGGGAACCCACTACGAGCAGTACTTC
>NA|TRBV5-5|TRBD1|TRBJ2-7
CASSFGQGSGYEQYF
TGTGCCAGCAGCTTTGGACAGGGTAGCGGCTACGAGCAGTACTTC
>few|TRBV19|NA|TRBJ1-1
CASSRNVNTEAFF
TGTGCCAGTAGTAGGAACGTGAACACTGAAGCTTTCTTT
>NA|TRBV12-3/TRBV12-4|NA|TRBJ1-1
CASSLAGRDTEAFF
TGTGCCAGCAGTTTAGCAGGGAGGGACACTGAAGCTTTCTTT
>once|TRBV6-1|NA|TRBJ2-5
CASREIRDRETQYF
TGTGCCAGCAGGGAGATCAGGGATCGAGAGACCCAGTACTTC
>NA|TRBV3-1|TRBD1|TRBJ2-7
CASSQGRQGEYEQYF
TGTGCCAGCAGCCAAGGTCGACAGGGGGAATACGAGCAGTACTTC
>NA|TRBV5-1|NA|TRBJ1-5
CASRLGQAFNQPQHF
TGCGCCAGCAGATTGGGACAAGCCTTCAATCAGCCCCAGCATTTT
>once|TRBV28|TRBD2|TRBJ2-5
CASSVESGRAKETQYF
TGTGCCAGCAGTGTTGAAAGCGGGAGGGCAAAAGAGACCCAGTACTTC
>NA|TRBV29-1|NA|TRBJ2-1
CSVDQGYNEQFF
TGCAGCGTTGACCAGGGCTACAATGAGCAGTTCTTC
>NA|TRBV2|NA|TRBJ2-1
CASSLTSILYNEQFF
TGTGCCAGCAGTCTAACTAGCATTCTCTACAATGAGCAGTTCTTC
>NA|TRBV10-3|NA|TRBJ1-1
CAISEAAANTEAFF
TGTGCCATCAGTGAGGCCGCAGCCAACACTGAAGCTTTCTTT
>NA|TRBV15|NA|TRBJ2-5
CTTSRGGIGETQYF
TGTACCACCAGCAGAGGAGGGATAGGGGAGACCCAGTACTTC
>NA|TRBV13|TRBD2|TRBJ2-1
CASSSTSGGKLDEQFF
TGTGCCAGCAGTTCAACCTCGGGGGGAAAGTTAGATGAGCAGTTCTTC
>few|TRBV29-1|TRBD1|TRBJ1-2
CSVEDGGQQNYGYTF
TGCAGCGTTGAAGATGGGGGACAGCAGAACTATGGCTACACCTTC
>NA|TRBV12-3/TRBV12-4|TRBD1|TRBJ2-1
CASSLGGGTGYYNEQFF
TGTGCCAGCAGCTTGGGGGGTGGGACAGGATATTACAATGAGCAGTTCTTC
>NA|TRBV7-9|TRBD1|TRBJ2-5
CASSGRDRDRETQYF
TGTGCCAGCAGCGGCCGGGACAGGGATAGGGAGACCCAGTACTTC
>NA|TRBV7-3|NA|TRBJ2-1
CASSLSPTAYNEQFF
TGTGCCAGCAGCTTAAGTCCAACGGCCTACAATGAGCAGTTCTTC
>NA|TRBV29-1|NA|TRBJ2-5
CSVKSHGETQYF
TGCAGCGTGAAGTCCCACGGAGAGACCCAGTACTTC
>NA|TRBV7-8|TRBD2|TRBJ2-3
CASGLSGLAGGRGDTQYF
TGTGCCAGCGGCTTATCGGGACTAGCGGGGGGGCGAGGAGATACGCAGTATTTT
>NA|TRBV20-1|NA|TRBJ2-1
CSARPAITYNEQFF
TGCAGTGCTAGGCCTGCCATTACCTACAATGAGCAGTTCTTC
>few|TRBV29-1|NA|TRBJ2-7
CSVEDGWAPNEQYF
TGCAGCGTTGAAGATGGGTGGGCCCCGAACGAGCAGTACTTC
>NA|TRBV24-1|TRBD1|TRBJ1-2
CATRDSSNYGYTF
TGTGCCACTCGGGACAGTTCTAACTATGGCTACACCTTC
>NA|TRBV20-1|NA|TRBJ1-1
CSAREAGRYTEAFF
TGCAGTGCTAGAGAGGCCGGAAGGTACACTGAAGCTTTCTTT
>NA|TRBV6-2/TRBV6-3|TRBD2|TRBJ2-7
CASISGTSGSGYEQYF
TGTGCCAGCATTTCCGGGACTAGCGGGAGCGGCTACGAGCAGTACTTC
>once|TRBV7-9|NA|TRBJ2-1
CASSSYTSSSYNEQFF
TGTGCCAGCAGCTCGTACACTTCGAGCTCCTACAATGAGCAGTTCTTC
>NA|TRBV4-1|NA|TRBJ2-7
CASSQELSEWGSNEQYF
TGCGCCAGCAGCCAAGAATTGTCGGAATGGGGCTCCAACGAGCAGTACTTC
>NA|TRBV9|TRBD2|TRBJ2-7
CAGSVGLETSYEQYF
TGTGCCGGCAGCGTAGGACTAGAGACTTCCTACGAGCAGTACTTC
>few|TRBV5-4|NA|TRBJ2-6
CASSEGGLKSGANVLTF
TGTGCCAGCAGCGAAGGGGGGTTAAAGTCTGGGGCCAACGTCCTGACTTTC
>few|TRBV5-6|TRBD2|TRBJ2-5
CASSLMSGSVETQYF
TGTGCCAGCAGCTTGATGAGCGGGAGCGTGGAGACCCAGTACTTC
>NA|TRBV11-2|TRBD2|TRBJ2-7
CASSLASGRRTYEQYF
TGTGCCAGCAGCTTAGCTAGCGGGAGGAGAACCTACGAGCAGTACTTC
>NA|TRBV12-3/TRBV12-4|NA|TRBJ2-5
CASSLARRFGQETQYF
TGTGCCAGCAGTTTAGCGAGGAGATTCGGACAAGAGACCCAGTACTTC
>few|TRBV20-1|NA|TRBJ2-5
CSARDRRTQTDKQYF
TGCAGTGCTAGAGATAGAAGGACACAGACTGATAAGCAGTACTTC
>NA|TRBV6-1|NA|TRBJ1-5
CASSEAAQAHYSNQPQHF
TGTGCCAGCAGTGAAGCGGCCCAGGCCCACTATAGCAATCAGCCCCAGCATTTT
>few|TRBV20-1|TRBD1|TRBJ1-6
CSARREWDREKRNSPLHF
TGCAGTGCTAGACGGGAATGGGACAGGGAAAAGCGGAATTCACCCCTCCACTTT
>once|TRBV5-5|NA|TRBJ2-1
CASSLAAGIIDYNEQFF
TGTGCCAGCAGCTTGGCCGCAGGGATTATAGACTACAATGAGCAGTTCTTC
>NA|TRBV6-1|NA|TRBJ2-5
CASRPTGGGQETQYF
TGTGCCAGCAGACCCACAGGGGGAGGGCAAGAGACCCAGTACTTC
>few|TRBV6-5|NA|TRBJ2-5
CASTDPIQETQYF
TGTGCCAGCACCGACCCAATACAAGAGACCCAGTACTTC
>NA|TRBV3-1|NA|TRBJ2-1
CASSQVYRSRRAGLEQFF
TGTGCCAGCAGCCAAGTTTACCGTAGCAGGAGGGCCGGGTTGGAGCAGTTCTTC
>few|TRBV6-5|NA|TRBJ2-7
CASSDGTLAYEQYF
TGTGCCAGCAGTGACGGGACACTCGCCTACGAGCAGTACTTC
>NA|TRBV20-1|NA|TRBJ2-5
CSASREVETQYF
TGCAGTGCTAGTAGGGAGGTAGAGACCCAGTACTTC